This TCR beta chain was sequenced in a study of blood T cell repertoires in COVID-19. The CDR3 has 15 amino acids. Germline CDR1 SGDLS, CDR2 YYNGEE. V shed 2 bases and J shed 0 bases, with 9 bases lying between them. The table came from immunoSEQ multiplex PCR; TCRdb's copy has only in-frame clones and leaves some out. The table lists around 120,000 clones, around 87% of them singletons. The receptor was derived from a woman in her sixties or seventies with acute or convalescent COVID-19. Source material: peripheral blood. The chain joins TRBV9 to TRBJ1-5, with D hard to call. The CDR3 loop reads CASSVDGYSNQPQHF. The CDR3 DNA reads as TGTGCCAGCAGCGTTGACGGGTATAGCAATCAGCCCCAGCATTTT.